The rows below give T cell receptor beta chains drawn from one sample of a study of CD8 T cells in ankylosing spondylitis. MiXCR, applied by TCRdb to the 5' RACE reads, yields one record per CDR3 protein. The sample yields 800,000 to 900,000 distinct CDR3 sequences, 12% seen once. The specimen sequenced was blood, either unsorted or a sorted T cell fraction (not recorded which). The receptors stem from a male donor with ankylosing spondylitis. CDR3s include the opening cysteine and the closing phenylalanine or tryptophan. The order of the fields is D gene, clone size, V gene, J gene, CDR3 DNA, CDR3 protein. The D gene is left open where the match is weak. Part of the rows lack a size; the others show once, few, many or a class for expanded clones.

D gene: NA
clone size: NA
V gene: TRBV6-2/TRBV6-3
J gene: TRBJ2-1
CDR3 DNA: TGTGCCAGCAGTTACAGTAGGGGCGGCGATATGAATGAGCAGTTCTTC
CDR3 protein: CASSYSRGGDMNEQFF

D gene: TRBD2
clone size: NA
V gene: TRBV11-2
J gene: TRBJ2-1
CDR3 DNA: TGTGCCAGCAGCATGCGACTAGCGGGGGGCTACAATGAGCCGTTCTTC
CDR3 protein: CASSMRLAGGYNEPFF

D gene: NA
clone size: many
V gene: TRBV5-1
J gene: TRBJ1-6
CDR3 DNA: TGCGCCAGCAGCTCATCGACATCTCGGTCACCCCTCCACTTT
CDR3 protein: CASSSSTSRSPLHF

D gene: NA
clone size: NA
V gene: TRBV4-3
J gene: TRBJ2-5
CDR3 DNA: TGCGCCAGCAGCCAAGAATGGCCACAAGAGACCCAGTACTTC
CDR3 protein: CASSQEWPQETQYF

D gene: NA
clone size: many
V gene: TRBV12-3/TRBV12-4
J gene: TRBJ1-2
CDR3 DNA: TGTGCCAGCAGTCTGGCAGGAGCTAACTATGGCTACACCTTC
CDR3 protein: CASSLAGANYGYTF

D gene: NA
clone size: NA
V gene: TRBV20-1
J gene: TRBJ2-2
CDR3 DNA: TGCAGTGCTAGAGTTTCAGGAATAAACACCGGGGAGCTGTTTTTT
CDR3 protein: CSARVSGINTGELFF

D gene: NA
clone size: NA
V gene: TRBV6-1
J gene: TRBJ1-1
CDR3 DNA: TGTGCCAGCAGACAATCCGGGAGGAACACTGAAGCTTTCTTT
CDR3 protein: CASRQSGRNTEAFF

D gene: NA
clone size: many
V gene: TRBV29-1
J gene: TRBJ2-1
CDR3 DNA: TGCAGCGTTGAACCGAGTTGGGGATCGGGGTTCTTC
CDR3 protein: CSVEPSWGSGFF

D gene: TRBD1
clone size: NA
V gene: TRBV7-2
J gene: TRBJ1-4
CDR3 DNA: TGTGCCAGCAGCTCACAGGGGGGCGCTGAAAAACTGTTTTTT
CDR3 protein: CASSSQGGAEKLFF

D gene: TRBD1
clone size: few
V gene: TRBV20-1
J gene: TRBJ2-7
CDR3 DNA: TGCAGTGCCCTACAGGGGACACAAAGATACGAGCAGTACTTC
CDR3 protein: CSALQGTQRYEQYF

D gene: NA
clone size: few
V gene: TRBV7-9
J gene: TRBJ2-1
CDR3 DNA: TGTGCCAGCAGCTTAGAAGGTAGCCTTGAGCAGTTCTTC
CDR3 protein: CASSLEGSLEQFF

D gene: NA
clone size: few
V gene: TRBV9
J gene: TRBJ1-3
CDR3 DNA: TGTGCCAGCAGCGCCGGAGTCCCCTCTGGAAACACCATATATTTT
CDR3 protein: CASSAGVPSGNTIYF

D gene: NA
clone size: many
V gene: TRBV5-1
J gene: TRBJ2-7
CDR3 DNA: TGCGCCAGCAGCGCGGGTGAGGGGAGCAGCGAGCAGTACTTC
CDR3 protein: CASSAGEGSSEQYF

D gene: NA
clone size: few
V gene: TRBV10-3
J gene: TRBJ1-3
CDR3 DNA: TGTGCCATCAGTGGGACTGGAAACACCATATATTTT
CDR3 protein: CAISGTGNTIYF

D gene: NA
clone size: NA
V gene: TRBV18
J gene: TRBJ2-3
CDR3 DNA: TGTGCCAGCTCACCAGGTAGCTTGGCAGATACGCAGTATTTT
CDR3 protein: CASSPGSLADTQYF

D gene: NA
clone size: NA
V gene: TRBV7-2
J gene: TRBJ2-7
CDR3 DNA: TGTGCCAGCAGCTTATTTGGCAGCCAGTTCTCCTACGAGCAGTACTTC
CDR3 protein: CASSLFGSQFSYEQYF

D gene: NA
clone size: NA
V gene: TRBV10-1
J gene: TRBJ2-2
CDR3 DNA: TGCGCCAGCAGTAATGGACAGTCCCCCGGGGAGCTGTTTTTT
CDR3 protein: CASSNGQSPGELFF